This T cell receptor beta chain was captured by sequencing in a study of blood T cell repertoires in COVID-19 (dated by TCRdb to 2018 to 2021). With regard to the full study: Samples covering the acute and convalescent phases of COVID-19 were provided by collaborators in the United States, Italy and Spain. The prospective study material was composed of cDNA or gDNA derived from T cells, B-cell-depleted T cells, or PBMCs. Deeply sampled blood TCRbeta repertoires from subjects exposed to, actively infected with, or recovered from COVID-19 were included in the dataset. The repertoires were released in a freely available public database meant as a resource for research on the immune response to SARS-CoV-2. Samples were obtained from the ongoing ImmuneRACE study (first 160 participants) and from over 1,000 subjects provided by 6 global collaborators. Sample metadata almost always included a de-identified subject ID, COVID-19 status, age in years and sex. Where HLA class I and class II types were available, the types were taken from metadata supplied by the sample provider, not from assay-based typing.

TCRbeta CDR3 regions were amplified from genomic DNA using the immunoSEQ Assay, a bias-controlled multiplex PCR. The paper's data handling went like this. Nucleated cell counts per sample were estimated from amplification of reference gene primers within the assay. Sequence reads were collapsed and filtered to measure the absolute abundance of every unique TCRbeta CDR3 rearrangement. For each sample, productive Simpson clonality was calculated as the square root of Simpson's diversity index over productive rearrangements. In its TCRdb copy, this immuneACCESS table keeps in-frame sequences only and misses some clones. Where compared with another copy, unresolved V genes explain less than half of these, and the others have no known cause. That table furnishes V, J and clone size, whereas the DNA furnished D and trimming. For this sample there are more than 65,000 clones; 80% to 85% appear just once. Together, the top ten hold 9% to 10% of the sample.

On this clone itself: Its cognate antigen has yet to be identified. Within one base of it there is no much larger clone, and no base qualities were kept.

The germline V gene provides CDR1 MNHNS and CDR2 SASEGT. From the cysteine through the phenylalanine, the CDR3 covers 16 amino acids. The entry retains the CDR3 DNA only, 48 bases that are in frame from base 1. Germline trimming: 0 bases from V, 10 bases from J; junction bases outside gene matches: 7. Each collaborating institution followed its own protocols to collect whole blood in K2EDTA tubes. For TCRbeta analysis, collaborator samples were shipped as frozen whole blood, as isolated PBMCs, or as DNA extracted from either sample type. General study outcomes and caveats: Clinical and demographic metadata were provided uncurated, with the amount varying by source and participant.

The chain is encoded by TRBV6-1 joined to TRBJ1-6; 9 bases in between match TRBD1. The sequenced sample was peripheral blood. This TCR was recovered from a woman older than 75 with acute or convalescent COVID-19. The CDR3 in this case is CASSEAPGTGRSPLHF. The DNA is as follows: TGTGCCAGCAGTGAAGCTCCCGGGACAGGGCGATCACCCCTCCACTTT.